This T cell receptor beta chain was sequenced during a study of cytomegalovirus exposure and HLA in healthy donors. Study-level findings and limits: Specificity for CMV antigens was confirmed in vitro for a few of the CMV-associated chains.

Regarding donors, all were healthy bone marrow donors. PCR involved 60 Vbeta and 13 Jbeta primers. Libraries were prepared by immunoSEQ multiplex PCR; TCRdb keeps only in-frame clonotypes and omits some of them. The sample yields about 190,000 clones, about nine tenths seen once. A note on this clone: No antigen is known for it.

V was cut by 7 bases and J by 6 bases, with 21 bases left in between. Germline V gene sequence: CDR1 GTSNPN, CDR2 SVGIG (reference sequence). The CDR3 covers 14 residues. This receptor was taken from a man younger than 40 in good health and CMV-seronegative. The sequenced material came from PBMCs. This sequence joins TRBV30 and TRBJ1-1; maybe TRBD1 (6 bases). The DNA of the CDR3 is TGTGCCTCGACAGGTACCTACGAGGTCGCTGAAGCTTTCTTT. It specifies CASTGTYEVAEAFF.